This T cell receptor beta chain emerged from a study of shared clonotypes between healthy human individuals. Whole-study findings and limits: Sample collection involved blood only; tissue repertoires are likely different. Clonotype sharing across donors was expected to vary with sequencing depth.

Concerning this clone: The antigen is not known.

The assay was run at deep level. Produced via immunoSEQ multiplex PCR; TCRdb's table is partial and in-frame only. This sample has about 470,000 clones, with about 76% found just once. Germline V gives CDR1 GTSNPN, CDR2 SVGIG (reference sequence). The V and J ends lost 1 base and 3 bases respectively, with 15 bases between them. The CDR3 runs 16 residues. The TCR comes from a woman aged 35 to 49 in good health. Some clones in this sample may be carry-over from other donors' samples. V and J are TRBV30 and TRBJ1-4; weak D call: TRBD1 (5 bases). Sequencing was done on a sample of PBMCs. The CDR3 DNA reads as TGTGCCTGGAGTGAACGGGGGGTTCTACCTAATGAAAAACTGTTTTTT. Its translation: CAWSERGVLPNEKLFF. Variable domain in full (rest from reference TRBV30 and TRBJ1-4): SQTIHQWPATLVQPVGSPLSLECTVEGTSNPNLYWYRQAAGRGLQLLFYSVGIGQISSEVPQNLSASRPQDRQFILSSKKLLLSDSGFYLCAWSERGVLPNEKLFFGSGTQLSVL.